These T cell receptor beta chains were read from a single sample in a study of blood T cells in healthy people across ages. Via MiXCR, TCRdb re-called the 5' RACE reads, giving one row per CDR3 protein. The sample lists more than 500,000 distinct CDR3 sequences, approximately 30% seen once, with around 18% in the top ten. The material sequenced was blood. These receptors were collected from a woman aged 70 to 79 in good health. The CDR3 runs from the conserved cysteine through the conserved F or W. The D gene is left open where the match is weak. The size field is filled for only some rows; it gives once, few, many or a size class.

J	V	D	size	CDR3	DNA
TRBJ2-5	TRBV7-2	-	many	CASSLRPVETQYF	TGTGCCAGCAGCTTAAGGCCGGTGGAGACCCAGTACTTC
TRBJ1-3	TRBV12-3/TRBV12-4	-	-	CASSFPGGETAGNTIYF	TGTGCCAGCAGTTTCCCCGGGGGCGAAACGGCTGGAAACACCATATATTTT
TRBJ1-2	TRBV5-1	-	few	CASSPGYGYGYTF	TGCGCCAGCAGCCCCGGGTACGGCTATGGCTACACCTTC
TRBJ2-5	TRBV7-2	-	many	CASTQGGMKTQYF	TGTGCCAGCACTCAGGGGGGGATGAAGACCCAGTACTTC
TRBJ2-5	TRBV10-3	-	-	CAISDYAGYSQETQYF	TGTGCCATCAGTGATTACGCAGGCTATTCCCAAGAGACCCAGTACTTC
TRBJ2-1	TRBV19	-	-	CASSISGLSNEQFF	TGTGCCAGTAGTATAAGTGGACTCAGCAATGAGCAGTTCTTC
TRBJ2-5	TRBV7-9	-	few	CATGTPSVETQYF	TGTGCCACCGGGACCCCTAGTGTTGAGACCCAGTACTTC
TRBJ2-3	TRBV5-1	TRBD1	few	CASSTGQMTDTQYF	TGCGCCAGCTCGACGGGACAGATGACAGATACGCAGTATTTT
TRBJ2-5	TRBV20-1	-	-	CSAFWGVAGETQYF	TGCAGTGCGTTCTGGGGGGTTGCGGGGGAGACCCAGTACTTC
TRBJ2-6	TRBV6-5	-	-	CASSYSGTPSGANVLTF	TGTGCCAGCAGTTACTCCGGTACCCCCTCTGGGGCCAACGTCCTGACTTTC
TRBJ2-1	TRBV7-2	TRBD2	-	CASRIAGGPGIQQFF	TGTGCCAGCAGAATAGCGGGGGGGCCAGGTATCCAGCAGTTCTTC
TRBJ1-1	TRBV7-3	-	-	CASSPLGGRNTEAFF	TGTGCCAGCAGCCCTCTCGGGGGACGGAACACTGAAGCTTTCTTT
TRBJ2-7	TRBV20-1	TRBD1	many	CSAIIGQVPDYEQYF	TGCAGTGCTATCATTGGACAGGTCCCCGACTACGAGCAGTACTTC
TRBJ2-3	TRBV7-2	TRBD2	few	CASSLGLAGLDTQYF	TGTGCCAGCAGCTTGGGACTAGCGGGACTAGATACGCAGTATTTT
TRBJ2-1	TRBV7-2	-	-	CASSARTAYNEQFF	TGTGCCAGCAGCGCGAGGACAGCCTACAATGAGCAGTTCTTC
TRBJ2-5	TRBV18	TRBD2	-	CASSPRTSERQETQYF	TGTGCCAGCTCACCGCGGACTAGCGAAAGACAAGAGACCCAGTACTTC
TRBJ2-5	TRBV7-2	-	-	CASSRDLEETQYF	TGTGCCAGCAGCCGGGACCTTGAGGAGACCCAGTACTTC
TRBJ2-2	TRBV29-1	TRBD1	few	CSVASRTGSPGELFF	TGCAGCGTTGCGTCCCGGACAGGGAGTCCCGGGGAGCTGTTTTTT
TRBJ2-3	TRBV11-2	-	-	CASSLGTKGIDTQYF	TGTGCCAGCAGCTTAGGGACCAAGGGTATAGATACGCAGTATTTT
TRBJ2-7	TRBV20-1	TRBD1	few	CSASRKPGQGRPEQYF	TGCAGTGCTAGCAGGAAACCGGGACAGGGAAGGCCCGAGCAGTACTTC
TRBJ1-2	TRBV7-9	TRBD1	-	CASSLRQGEDYGYTF	TGTGCCAGCAGCTTACGACAGGGGGAGGACTATGGCTACACCTTC
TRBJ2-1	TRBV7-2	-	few	CASSLWANEQFF	TGTGCCAGCAGCTTATGGGCCAATGAGCAGTTCTTC
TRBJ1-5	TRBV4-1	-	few	CASSQPTQGNQPQHF	TGCGCCAGCAGCCAACCCACCCAGGGGAATCAGCCCCAGCATTTT
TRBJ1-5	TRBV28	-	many	CASRRDLNQPQHF	TGTGCCAGCAGACGGGACTTAAATCAGCCCCAGCATTTT
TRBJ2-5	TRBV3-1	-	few	CASSQGRGAPQYF	TGTGCCAGCAGCCAAGGTAGGGGCGCCCCCCAGTACTTC
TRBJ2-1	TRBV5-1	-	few	CASSLDLSSYNEQFF	TGTGCCAGCAGCTTGGACTTGAGCTCCTACAATGAGCAGTTCTTC
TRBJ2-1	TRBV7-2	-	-	CASSLDQGDEQFF	TGTGCCAGCAGCTTAGACCAGGGCGATGAGCAGTTCTTC
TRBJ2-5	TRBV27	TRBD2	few	CASRSGGLETQYF	TGTGCCAGCCGCTCCGGGGGGTTAGAGACCCAGTACTTC
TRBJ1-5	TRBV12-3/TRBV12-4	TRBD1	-	CASSFRTGGNQPQHF	TGTGCCAGCAGTTTCCGAACAGGGGGCAATCAGCCCCAGCATTTT
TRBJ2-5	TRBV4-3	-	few	CASSRNHGGETQYF	TGCGCCAGCAGCCGAAATCATGGGGGCGAGACCCAGTACTTC
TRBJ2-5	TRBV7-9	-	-	CAGSFSNRDETQYF	TGTGCCGGCAGCTTTTCGAACAGGGATGAGACCCAGTACTTC
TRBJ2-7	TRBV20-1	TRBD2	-	CSARDVSSGSYEQYF	TGCAGTGCTAGAGATGTGTCTAGCGGTTCCTACGAGCAGTACTTC
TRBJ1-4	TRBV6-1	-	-	CASRDRSKDEKLFF	TGTGCCAGCAGAGACAGGAGCAAAGATGAAAAACTGTTTTTT
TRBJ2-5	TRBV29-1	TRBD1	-	CSVGQGAETQYF	TGCAGCGTTGGACAGGGGGCTGAGACCCAGTACTTC
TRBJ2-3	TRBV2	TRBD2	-	CASSEAASGGTDTQYF	TGTGCCAGCAGTGAAGCGGCTAGCGGGGGCACAGATACGCAGTATTTT
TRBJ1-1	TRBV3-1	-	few	CASSQRIQGVNMNTEAFF	TGTGCCAGCAGCCAAAGGATCCAGGGCGTGAACATGAACACTGAAGCTTTCTTT
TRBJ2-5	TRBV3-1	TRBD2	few	CTSSPSSGGETQYF	TGTACCAGCAGCCCCTCCTCGGGGGGAGAGACCCAGTACTTC
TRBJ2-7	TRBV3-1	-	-	CASSQVPHEQYF	TGTGCCAGCAGCCAAGTACCTCACGAGCAGTACTTC
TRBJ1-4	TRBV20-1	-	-	CSARDAMTTNEKLFF	TGCAGTGCTAGAGATGCGATGACAACTAATGAAAAACTGTTTTTT
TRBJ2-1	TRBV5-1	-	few	CASSPSGGVIGNGQFF	TGCGCCAGCAGCCCCTCTGGTGGGGTAATAGGCAATGGGCAGTTCTTC
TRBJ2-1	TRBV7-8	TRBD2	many	CASSLAASGGAQFF	TGTGCCAGCAGCTTAGCGGCTAGCGGGGGGGCGCAGTTCTTC
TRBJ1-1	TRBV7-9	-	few	CASSFYEVLLNTEAFF	TGTGCCAGCAGCTTTTATGAAGTACTGTTGAACACCGAAGCTTTCTTT
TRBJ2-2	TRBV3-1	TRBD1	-	CASSQEQGFTGELFF	TGTGCCAGCAGCCAAGAACAGGGGTTCACCGGGGAGCTGTTTTTT
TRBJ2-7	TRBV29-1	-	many	CSVATTGEQYF	TGCAGCGTGGCGACGACGGGGGAGCAGTACTTC
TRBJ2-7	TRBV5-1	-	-	CASSWDGDSYEQYF	TGCGCCAGCAGCTGGGACGGGGACTCCTACGAGCAGTACTTC
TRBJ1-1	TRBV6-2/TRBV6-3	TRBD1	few	CASSQQGGYAEAFF	TGTGCCAGCAGTCAACAAGGGGGCTACGCTGAAGCTTTCTTT
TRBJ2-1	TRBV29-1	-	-	CSGLAGYNEQFF	TGCAGCGGGCTAGCCGGATACAATGAGCAGTTCTTC
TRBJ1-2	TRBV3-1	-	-	CASGQENYGYTF	TGTGCCAGCGGCCAGGAAAACTATGGCTACACCTTC
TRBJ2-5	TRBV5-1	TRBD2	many	CASSLGSGVGQETQYF	TGCGCCAGCAGCTTAGGTAGCGGGGTCGGACAAGAGACCCAGTACTTC
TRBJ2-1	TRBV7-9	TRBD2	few	CASSPSSGGHPNNEQFF	TGTGCCAGCAGCCCGTCTAGCGGGGGCCACCCAAACAATGAGCAGTTCTTC
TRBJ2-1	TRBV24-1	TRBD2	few	CATSDPSGGGNEQFF	TGTGCCACCAGCGACCCTAGCGGGGGGGGCAATGAGCAGTTCTTC
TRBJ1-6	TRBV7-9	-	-	CASSTGGYNSPLHF	TGTGCCAGCAGCACGGGAGGCTATAATTCACCCCTCCACTTT
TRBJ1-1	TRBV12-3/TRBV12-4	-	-	CASSRTSYAAEAFF	TGTGCCAGCAGTCGAACTTCTTATGCGGCTGAAGCTTTCTTT
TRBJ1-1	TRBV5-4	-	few	CASSMVAGVDTEAFF	TGTGCCAGCAGCATGGTTGCGGGAGTAGACACTGAAGCTTTCTTT
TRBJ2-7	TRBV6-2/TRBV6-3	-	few	CASSYGGITYEQYF	TGTGCCAGCAGTTACGGGGGTATCACCTACGAGCAGTACTTC